The rows below give T cell receptor beta chains drawn from one sample of a study of cytomegalovirus exposure and HLA in healthy donors. This table comes from immunoSEQ multiplex PCR, and its TCRdb copy is limited to in-frame clones, with some not included. This sample has roughly 150,000 clones; about 70% occur once, and the top ten carry roughly 10%. The sequenced material came from PBMCs. These receptors all stem from a man aged 25-45 years in good health and CMV-seropositive. Each CDR3 is given with its conserved first and last residue.

V gene,J gene,CDR3 protein
TRBV6-6,TRBJ2-1,CASSPGGSYNEQFF
TRBV5-1,TRBJ2-7,CASRRGLAGPLEQYF
TRBV4-1,TRBJ2-7,CASSLYDRAYEQYF
TRBV10-3,TRBJ1-1,CAISEYVADKNTEAFF
TRBV5-6,TRBJ2-7,CASTRGGYEQYF
TRBV27,TRBJ1-3,CASRKTGVPLLSSGNTIYF
TRBV18,TRBJ2-6,CASSPRDREDRSGANVLTF
TRBV4-1,TRBJ1-5,CASSQVTGVSNQPQHF
TRBV2,TRBJ1-1,CASSLAGQGEAFF
TRBV5-1,TRBJ2-1,CASTLTVGQGDNEQFF
TRBV14,TRBJ1-3,CASSRTLGGQRNTIYF
TRBV7-3,TRBJ2-6,CAGRPGGAVSGANVLTF
TRBV5-1,TRBJ2-2,CASSSGTGGASGELFF
TRBV29-1,TRBJ1-1,CSVAKQETNTEAFF
TRBV5-6,.,CASSPTAGAYEQYF
TRBV7-3,TRBJ2-5,CASSFGGLLETQYF
TRBV19,TRBJ2-2,CASSITGELFF
TRBV7-2,TRBJ2-2,CATQRGGRTGELFF